This TCR beta chain appears in the sequencing data of a study of blood T cells in healthy people across ages. Study-level findings and limits: Strong correlation existed between TCR beta diversity and naive T cell percentage.

The table lists this clonotype with a few counts. Its matching antigen is unknown. A second roughly 7 to 12 cycle PCR used barcoded and J-beta primers. TCRdb reanalysed the 5' RACE reads using MiXCR and keeps one entry per CDR3 protein. The sample records about 570,000 distinct CDR3 sequences, about 28% being singletons. The ends were cut back, 3 bases at V and 0 bases at J, with 12 bases in the middle. Germline values: CDR1 GTSNPN, CDR2 SVGIG (reference sequence). CDR3 length: 16 residues. These sequences were also reported in another study, on T cells of mothers and their children. As that study records: Using around 1.6 ug per 15 ul, all extracted RNA underwent cDNA synthesis.

This receptor was obtained from a boy aged 2 to 9 in good health. This rearrangement joins TRBV30 to TRBJ2-6; D not resolved. Sample: blood. The CDR3 reads CAWSASGDSGANVLTF. The CDR3 DNA sequence: TGTGCCTGGAGCGCCTCCGGCGACTCTGGGGCCAACGTCCTGACTTTC.